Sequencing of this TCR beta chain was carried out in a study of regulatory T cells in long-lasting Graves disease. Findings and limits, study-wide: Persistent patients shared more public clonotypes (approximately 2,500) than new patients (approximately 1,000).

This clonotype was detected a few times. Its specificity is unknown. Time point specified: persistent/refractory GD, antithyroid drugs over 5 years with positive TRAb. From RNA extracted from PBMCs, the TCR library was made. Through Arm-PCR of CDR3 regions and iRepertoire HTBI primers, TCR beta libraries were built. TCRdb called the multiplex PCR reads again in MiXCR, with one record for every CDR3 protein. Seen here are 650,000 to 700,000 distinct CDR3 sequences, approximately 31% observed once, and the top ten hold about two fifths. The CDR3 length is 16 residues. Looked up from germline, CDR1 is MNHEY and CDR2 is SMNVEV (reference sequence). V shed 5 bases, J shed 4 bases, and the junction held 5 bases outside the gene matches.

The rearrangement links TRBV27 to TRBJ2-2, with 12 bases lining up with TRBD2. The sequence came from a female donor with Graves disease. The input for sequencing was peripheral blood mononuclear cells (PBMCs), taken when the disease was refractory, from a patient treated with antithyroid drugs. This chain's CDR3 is CASSRRLAGVTGELFF. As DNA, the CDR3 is TGTGCCAGCAGTCGTCGACTAGCGGGAGTCACCGGGGAGCTGTTTTTT.